The clone carrying this T cell receptor (beta chain) was seen only a few times. One end of the junction fails to match germline, which may point to a read error. In germline, CDR1 is SEHNR, CDR2 FQNEAQ (reference sequence). The length of the CDR3 is 11 residues. The PCR contained 60 Vbeta and 13 Jbeta primers. Libraries were prepared by immunoSEQ multiplex PCR; TCRdb keeps only in-frame clonotypes and omits some of them. Here the sample spans tens of thousands of clones, 75% being singletons. This specimen belongs to a study of cytomegalovirus exposure and HLA in healthy donors. The sample was PBMCs. The chain has TRBV7-9 and TRBJ1-2; the D is unclear. This TCR was sampled from a man between 65 and 85 years old in good health and CMV-seronegative. The CDR3 region is CASSLAGSSSF. The CDR3, as DNA: TGTGCCAGCAGCTTAGCGGGGAGCTCATCCTTC.